The clone carrying this TCR beta chain was seen repeatedly, ten times or more. Its antigen is currently unknown. The TCRbeta library was prepared with unique molecular identifiers. TCRdb used MiXCR to reprocess the PCR reads, holding one entry per CDR3 protein. Among a few hundred thousand distinct CDR3 sequences, 6% to 10% were seen once, and the ten largest hold over 7.5%. The CDR3 runs 12 residues. The germline gives CDR1 MNHEY, CDR2 SVGAGI. V was pared by 4 bases and J by 2 bases, with 5 bases between. The data belong to a study of T-cell reconstitution after alpha-beta-depleted transplantation in children. Study-level findings and limits: At day 60, the high TCRbeta diversity found in some patients originated from recipient T cells and thymic progenitors that had survived. T-cell counts and diversity at one year post-transplant came mainly from newly produced T cells.

The sequence derives from a female patient aged 2-9 years who had a stem cell transplant for Fanconi anemia, so the T cells may come from the graft donor. Sequencing used peripheral blood, obtained 360 days after TCRalphabeta/CD19-depleted stem cell transplant. The gene calls are TRBV6-5 and TRBJ1-2; TRBD1 is a possible D gene (5 bases). The CDR3 bases are TGTGCCAGCAGTTCAGGGAACTATGGCTACACCTTC. It codes for CASSSGNYGYTF.